This entry features one T cell receptor (beta chain) sequence. Its antigen remains unknown. This entry comes from a study of cytotoxic CD8 clonotypes in ibrutinib-treated CLL. Overall study: Of the patients, some eleven were relapsed/refractory, about 16 treatment-naive and 17 to 18 IGHV unmutated. Among responders, some 25 were partial and 2 complete; after median 68 months, around 15 stayed remitted and approximately 12 progressed. General study findings and limits: At baseline, clonality was higher than in age-matched healthy donors and correlated with CD8+ counts. Clonality increased at ibrutinib response and stayed stable in sustained remission. At progression, however, it fell back toward baseline.

Sequencing was performed with immunoSEQ multiplex PCR; in TCRdb, only in-frame clones are kept and a portion is missing. The sample consists of about 17,000 clones, roughly four fifths of them appearing once. The V segment lost 5 bases and the J segment 1 base; nucleotides outside the gene matches: 8. Germline loops: CDR1 SEHNR, CDR2 FQNEAQ (reference sequence). This CDR3 is built from 15 residues. Sample: PBMCs, taken before ibrutinib treatment. The clonotype was recovered from a human donor with chronic lymphocytic leukemia. The chain is built from TRBV7-9 and TRBJ2-7; 7 bases are shared with TRBD1. The CDR3 DNA follows: TGTGCCAGCAGCCCCCGGGACAGCGTATCCTACGAGCAGTACTTC. Amino acids: CASSPRDSVSYEQYF. The whole variable domain, filled in from reference TRBV7-9 and TRBJ2-7, reads DTGVSQNPRHKITKRGQNVTFRCDPISEHNRLYWYRQTLGQGPEFLTYFQNEAQLEKSRLLSDRFSAERPKGSFSTLEIQRTEQGDSAMYLCASSPRDSVSYEQYFGPGTRLTVT.